This T cell receptor beta chain was profiled in a study of blood T cell repertoires in COVID-19. At the level of the study: Some COVID-19 samples were acute and others convalescent; all came from the United States, Italy and Spain. T cells, B-cell-depleted T cells, or PBMCs provided the cDNA or gDNA that served as material.

This clone was picked up one time. How the authors handled the data: Estimation of nucleated cell counts was performed using reference gene primer amplification. Assay used: immunoSEQ multiplex PCR; TCRdb lists only in-frame clones, some missing. For V, J and clone size, that table is used; D and trimming come from the DNA. In the table there are roughly 380,000 clones, about nine tenths of which are singletons. The study drew participants aged about 18 to 90 years from approximately 23 US areas. Sequencing input: PBMCs or T cells enriched from blood (not recorded which). The clonotype comes from a woman aged 30 to 39 who had been exposed to COVID-19.

The DNA of the CDR3 is TGCAGCGGACAGGGAGGCACTGAAGCTTTCTTT. Translation: CSGQGGTEAFF. The genes are TRBV29-1 and TRBJ1-1, with 7 positions matching TRBD1. Germline-derived CDR1 and CDR2 are SQVTM and ANQGSEA. The CDR3 has 11 residues. After removal of 7 bases from V and 4 bases from J, the junction contained 3 bases not matched to a gene.